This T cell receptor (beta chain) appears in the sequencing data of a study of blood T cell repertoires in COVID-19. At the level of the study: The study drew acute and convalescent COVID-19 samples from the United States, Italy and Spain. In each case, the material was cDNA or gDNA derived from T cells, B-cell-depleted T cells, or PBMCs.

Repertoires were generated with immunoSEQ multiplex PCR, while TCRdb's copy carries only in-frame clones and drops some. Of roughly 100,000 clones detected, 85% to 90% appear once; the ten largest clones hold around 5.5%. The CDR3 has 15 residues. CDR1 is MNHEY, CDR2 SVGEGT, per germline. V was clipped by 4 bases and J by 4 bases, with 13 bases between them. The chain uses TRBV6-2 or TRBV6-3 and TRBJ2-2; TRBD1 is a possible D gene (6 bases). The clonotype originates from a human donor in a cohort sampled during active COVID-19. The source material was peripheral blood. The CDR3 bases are TGTGCCAGCAGTTTGTCAGGGGTTCGCACCGGGGAGCTGTTTTTT. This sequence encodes CASSLSGVRTGELFF.